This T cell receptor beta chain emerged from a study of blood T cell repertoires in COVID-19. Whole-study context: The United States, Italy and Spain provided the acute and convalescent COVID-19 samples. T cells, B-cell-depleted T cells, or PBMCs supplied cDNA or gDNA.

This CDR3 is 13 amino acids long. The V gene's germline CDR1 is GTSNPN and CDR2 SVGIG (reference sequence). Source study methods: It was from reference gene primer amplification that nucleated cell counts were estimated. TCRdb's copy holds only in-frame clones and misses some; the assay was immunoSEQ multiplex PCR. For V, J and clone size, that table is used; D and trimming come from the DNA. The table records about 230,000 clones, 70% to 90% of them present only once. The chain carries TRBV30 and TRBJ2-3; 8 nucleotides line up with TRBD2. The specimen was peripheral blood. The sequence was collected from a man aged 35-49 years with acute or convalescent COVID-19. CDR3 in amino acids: CAWGLELLDTQYF. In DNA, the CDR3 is TGTGCGTGGGGACTAGAACTCTTAGATACGCAGTATTTT. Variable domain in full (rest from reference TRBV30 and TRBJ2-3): SQTIHQWPATLVQPVGSPLSLECTVEGTSNPNLYWYRQAAGRGLQLLFYSVGIGQISSEVPQNLSASRPQDRQFILSSKKLLLSDSGFYLCAWGLELLDTQYFGPGTRLTVL.